Listed below are T cell receptor beta chains from one sample, sequenced in a study of naive and memory T cell subsets. TCRdb ran MiXCR on the 5' RACE reads and lists one entry per CDR3 protein. The sample shows 50,000 or so distinct CDR3 sequences, over 7% of them seen only once. Receptors were obtained from a male donor in good health. Both conserved end residues are part of each CDR3. The order of the fields is J gene, clone size, D gene, V gene, CDR3 protein, CDR3 DNA. The D gene is left open where the match is weak. Not every row has a clone size; where given, it reads once, few, many or a size class.

>TRBJ2-5|many|TRBD1|TRBV12-3/TRBV12-4
CASSLYLLGQGKQETQYF
TGTGCCAGCAGTTTATATCTCCTGGGACAGGGGAAGCAAGAGACCCAGTACTTC
>TRBJ2-1|few|.|TRBV11-3
CASSFRGLPEQFF
TGTGCCAGCAGCTTTAGGGGACTCCCTGAGCAGTTCTTC
>TRBJ1-6|.|.|TRBV20-1
CSAKREGKSPLHF
TGCAGTGCTAAACGAGAGGGAAAGTCACCCCTCCACTTT
>TRBJ2-5|few|.|TRBV5-5
CASSLDPGEETQYF
TGTGCCAGCAGCTTGGACCCAGGCGAAGAGACCCAGTACTTC
>TRBJ2-5|.|TRBD1|TRBV29-1
CSAYTTGGEETQYF
TGCAGCGCCTATACAACAGGGGGCGAAGAGACCCAGTACTTC
>TRBJ2-2|many|.|TRBV12-3/TRBV12-4
CASSLAGKTGELFF
TGTGCCAGCAGTTTAGCGGGAAAGACCGGGGAGCTGTTTTTT
>TRBJ2-3|many|TRBD1|TRBV20-1
CSARSILGQRSTDTQYF
TGCAGTGCTAGGTCCATCCTGGGACAGCGGAGCACAGATACGCAGTATTTT
>TRBJ1-2|many|.|TRBV29-1
CSVAGADGYTF
TGCAGCGTTGCAGGGGCTGATGGCTACACCTTC
>TRBJ2-5|many|.|TRBV7-9
CASSSMGLETQYF
TGTGCCAGCAGCTCCATGGGCCTGGAGACCCAGTACTTC
>TRBJ2-5|.|.|TRBV25-1
CASSPGKVYDSETQYF
TGTGCCAGCAGTCCCGGGAAGGTTTACGACTCGGAGACCCAGTACTTC
>TRBJ1-1|few|.|TRBV12-3/TRBV12-4
CASSLAGGVIRTEAFF
TGTGCCAGCAGTTTGGCGGGGGGGGTGATTCGCACTGAAGCTTTCTTT
>TRBJ2-1|.|TRBD1|TRBV29-1
CSVDPWKQGTYNEQFF
TGCAGCGTTGACCCCTGGAAACAGGGGACCTACAATGAGCAGTTCTTC
>TRBJ1-2|many|.|TRBV7-8
CASSLGSYGYTF
TGTGCCAGCAGCTTAGGCAGCTATGGCTACACCTTC
>TRBJ2-1|many|.|TRBV2
CASSEAVRAMREQFF
TGTGCCAGCAGTGAAGCTGTTAGGGCCATGAGGGAGCAGTTCTTC
>TRBJ2-3|few|.|TRBV27
CASSFGDWGADTQYF
TGTGCCAGCAGTTTCGGGGACTGGGGAGCAGATACGCAGTATTTT
>TRBJ2-5|many|.|TRBV7-6
CASSPSGGDWETQYF
TGTGCCAGCAGCCCCTCCGGGGGTGACTGGGAGACCCAGTACTTC
>TRBJ1-5|few|.|TRBV20-1
CSATQGSSNQPQHF
TGCAGTGCAACTCAGGGTTCCAGCAATCAGCCCCAGCATTTT
>TRBJ1-1|.|.|TRBV29-1
CSAEHRNTEAFF
TGCAGCGCCGAGCATAGGAACACTGAAGCTTTCTTT
>TRBJ1-1|.|.|TRBV19
CASTKTLNTEAFF
TGTGCCAGTACCAAGACGCTGAACACTGAAGCTTTCTTT
>TRBJ1-2|.|.|TRBV6-1
CASTPSSYGYTF
TGTGCCAGCACCCCGAGCTCTTATGGCTACACCTTC
>TRBJ2-2|many|.|TRBV20-1
CSHRIANTGELFF
TGCAGTCACAGAATCGCGAACACCGGGGAGCTGTTTTTT
>TRBJ2-7|many|.|TRBV9
CASSVEGAGRHEQYF
TGTGCCAGCAGCGTAGAAGGTGCGGGACGCCACGAGCAGTACTTC
>TRBJ2-5|many|.|TRBV9
CASSVEGVRGETQYF
TGTGCCAGCAGCGTAGAAGGGGTAAGGGGAGAGACCCAGTACTTC
>TRBJ1-3|few|.|TRBV12-3/TRBV12-4
CASSWFWSGNSGNTIYF
TGTGCCAGCAGTTGGTTCTGGTCGGGTAACTCTGGAAACACCATATATTTT
>TRBJ2-7|many|TRBD2|TRBV30
CAWSQTSGGSYEQYF
TGTGCCTGGAGTCAGACTAGCGGAGGCTCCTACGAGCAGTACTTC
>TRBJ2-5|many|.|TRBV29-1
CSVKQGPETQYF
TGCAGCGTTAAACAGGGCCCAGAGACCCAGTACTTC
>TRBJ2-1|many|TRBD2|TRBV5-6
CASSKTSGRYNEQFF
TGTGCCAGCAGCAAGACTAGCGGGCGCTACAATGAGCAGTTCTTC
>TRBJ2-1|.|TRBD1|TRBV2
CASSEAPLGQGKNNEQFF
TGTGCCAGCAGTGAAGCGCCCCTGGGACAGGGAAAAAACAATGAGCAGTTCTTC
>TRBJ2-7|few|.|TRBV7-2
CASSSQYYEQYF
TGTGCCAGCAGCTCTCAATACTACGAGCAGTACTTC
>TRBJ2-1|many|TRBD1|TRBV7-9
CASSLSDRGINEQFF
TGTGCCAGCAGCTTATCGGACAGGGGGATCAATGAGCAGTTCTTC
>TRBJ1-5|.|.|TRBV6-2/TRBV6-3
CASSYTGTNQPQHF
TGTGCCAGCAGTTACACCGGGACAAATCAGCCCCAGCATTTT
>TRBJ2-1|.|.|TRBV12-3/TRBV12-4
CASSFSVGPSSYNEQFF
TGTGCCAGCAGTTTTAGTGTGGGACCAAGCTCCTACAATGAGCAGTTCTTC
>TRBJ2-1|many|TRBD2|TRBV20-1
CSASPPSGGYNEQFF
TGCAGTGCTAGCCCACCCAGCGGGGGCTACAATGAGCAGTTCTTC
>TRBJ1-4|few|.|TRBV4-1
CASSQAAGMRGTNEKLFF
TGCGCCAGCAGCCAAGCCGCGGGAATGCGGGGAACTAATGAAAAACTGTTTTTT
>TRBJ2-3|many|.|TRBV2
CASSEDGSMADTQYF
TGTGCCAGCAGTGAAGACGGTAGCATGGCAGATACGCAGTATTTT
>TRBJ2-2|many|TRBD1|TRBV3-1
CASSHGQGSNTGELFF
TGTGCCAGCAGCCATGGACAGGGATCCAACACCGGGGAGCTGTTTTTT
>TRBJ1-1|many|.|TRBV29-1
CSVETGRDTEAFF
TGCAGCGTTGAGACCGGGAGAGACACTGAAGCTTTCTTT
>TRBJ2-1|many|TRBD2|TRBV7-6
CASSGLAGRGEQFF
TGTGCCAGCAGCGGACTAGCGGGCCGGGGTGAGCAGTTCTTC
>TRBJ2-1|.|TRBD2|TRBV19
CASSIMAGGHNEQFF
TGTGCCAGTAGTATCATGGCGGGGGGGCACAATGAGCAGTTCTTC
>TRBJ1-2|few|TRBD1|TRBV6-6
CAGGQGGYGYTF
TGTGCCGGCGGACAGGGGGGCTATGGCTACACCTTC
>TRBJ1-5|.|.|TRBV6-6
CASSYSNGFRPQPQHF
TGTGCCAGCAGTTACTCGAACGGGTTCCGACCCCAGCCCCAGCATTTT
>TRBJ1-1|many|.|TRBV27
CASITWGSPMNTEAFF
TGTGCCAGCATTACCTGGGGCAGTCCCATGAACACTGAAGCTTTCTTT
>TRBJ2-1|many|TRBD2|TRBV29-1
CSVVGPSGNNEQFF
TGCAGCGTTGTCGGGCCTAGCGGGAACAATGAGCAGTTCTTC
>TRBJ1-1|.|.|TRBV2
CASSETLGRAEAFF
TGTGCCAGCAGTGAAACGTTGGGGAGGGCTGAAGCTTTCTTT
>TRBJ1-2|many|.|TRBV3-1
CASSPWGREISNYGYTF
TGTGCCAGCAGCCCCTGGGGCAGGGAGATTTCTAACTATGGCTACACCTTC
>TRBJ2-7|many|.|TRBV6-1
CASSDVGHPTYEQYF
TGTGCCAGCAGTGACGTTGGACACCCTACCTACGAGCAGTACTTC
>TRBJ2-1|many|TRBD2|TRBV5-1
CASHPGLAGYNEQFF
TGCGCCAGCCATCCGGGACTAGCGGGGTACAATGAGCAGTTCTTC
>TRBJ1-1|few|TRBD1|TRBV6-1
CASRRQGVGTEAFF
TGTGCCAGCAGGAGACAGGGGGTCGGTACTGAAGCTTTCTTT
>TRBJ2-1|.|TRBD1|TRBV29-1
CSVIDGQGNSYNEQFF
TGCAGCGTTATTGACGGACAGGGAAACTCCTACAATGAGCAGTTCTTC
>TRBJ2-3|many|.|TRBV6-1
CAISGGTEYTDTQYF
TGTGCCATCTCCGGAGGGACAGAATACACAGATACGCAGTATTTT
>TRBJ2-7|few|.|TRBV20-1
CSATGLVGEQYF
TGCAGTGCGACGGGGCTAGTGGGCGAGCAGTACTTC
>TRBJ1-2|many|.|TRBV19
CASSIGTAHGYTF
TGTGCCAGTAGTATAGGTACAGCCCATGGCTACACCTTC
>TRBJ2-7|.|.|TRBV7-6
CASSLRGAREQYF
TGTGCCAGCAGCTTAAGGGGTGCTCGCGAGCAGTACTTC
>TRBJ2-1|.|.|TRBV28
CAISSAWTSGRQFF
TGTGCCATCTCGTCGGCCTGGACTTCAGGGAGGCAGTTCTTC
>TRBJ2-6|many|.|TRBV19
CASSIVGSARANVLTF
TGTGCCAGTAGTATAGTCGGGTCGGCTCGGGCCAACGTCCTGACTTTC
>TRBJ2-1|.|TRBD1|TRBV29-1
CSFYRGSEQFF
TGCAGCTTCTACAGGGGTTCTGAGCAGTTCTTC
>TRBJ2-3|few|.|TRBV11-3
CASSEGRRQYF
TGTGCCAGCAGCGAGGGCCGGCGGCAGTATTTT
>TRBJ1-3|many|.|TRBV3-1
CASSPSSVGNTIYF
TGTGCCAGCAGCCCCAGTTCTGTAGGAAACACCATATATTTT